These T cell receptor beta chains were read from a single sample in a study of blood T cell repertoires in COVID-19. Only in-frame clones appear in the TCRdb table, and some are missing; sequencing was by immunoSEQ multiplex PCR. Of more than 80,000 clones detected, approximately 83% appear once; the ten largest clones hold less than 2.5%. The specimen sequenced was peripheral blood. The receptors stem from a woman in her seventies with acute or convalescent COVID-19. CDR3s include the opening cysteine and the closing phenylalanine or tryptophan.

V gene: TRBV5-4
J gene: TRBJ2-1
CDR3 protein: CASSLGGALNEQFF

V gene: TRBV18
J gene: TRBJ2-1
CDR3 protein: CASSPTPDRGSEQFF

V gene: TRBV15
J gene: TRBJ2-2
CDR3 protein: CATSRDPTGTGTNTGELFF

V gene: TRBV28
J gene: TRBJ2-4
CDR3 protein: CASSPRDSLSIQYF

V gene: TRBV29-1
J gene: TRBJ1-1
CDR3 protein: CSATGQTEAFF

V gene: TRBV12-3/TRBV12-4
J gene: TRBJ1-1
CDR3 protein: CASSLRKGGAAFF

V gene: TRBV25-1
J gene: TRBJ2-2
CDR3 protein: CASSEGDRVTGELFF

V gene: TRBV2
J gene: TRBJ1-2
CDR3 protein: CAGHRGDYGYTF

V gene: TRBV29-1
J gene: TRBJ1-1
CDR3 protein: CSTYTGGSEAFF

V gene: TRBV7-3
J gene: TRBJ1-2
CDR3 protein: CASSLNGADRGLGYTF

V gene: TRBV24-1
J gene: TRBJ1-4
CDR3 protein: CATSDPGTGVEKLFF

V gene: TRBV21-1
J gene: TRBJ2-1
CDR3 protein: CASSKAALNNEQFF

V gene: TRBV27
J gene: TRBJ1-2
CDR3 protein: CASKMTGEDGYTF

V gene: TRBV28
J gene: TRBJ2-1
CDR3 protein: CASISVRGANYNEQFF

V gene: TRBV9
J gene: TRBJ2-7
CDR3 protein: CASSVSGTGIEQYF

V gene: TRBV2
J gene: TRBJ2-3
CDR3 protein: CASSGGTGTQYF

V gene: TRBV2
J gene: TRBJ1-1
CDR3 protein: CASSPGGAMNTEAFF

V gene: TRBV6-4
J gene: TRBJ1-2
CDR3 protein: CASSGEGRVDYGYTF

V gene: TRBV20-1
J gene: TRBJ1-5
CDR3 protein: CSASSGIQPQHF

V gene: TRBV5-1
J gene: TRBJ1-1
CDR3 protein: CASSFGGSRATGAFF

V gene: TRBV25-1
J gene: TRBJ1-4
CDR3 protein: CASSEPRDSPNEKLFF

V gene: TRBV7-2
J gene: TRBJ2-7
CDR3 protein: CASSLVATGVYEQYF

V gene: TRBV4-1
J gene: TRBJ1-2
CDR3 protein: CASRETGGNGYTF

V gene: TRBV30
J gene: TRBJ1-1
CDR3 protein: CAWNPGHTEAFF

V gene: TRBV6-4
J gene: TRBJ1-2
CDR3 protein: CARRQLNLDGYTF

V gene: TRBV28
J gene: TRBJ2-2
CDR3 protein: CASSFLGDTGELFF

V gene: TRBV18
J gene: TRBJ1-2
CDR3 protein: CASSLNINQGAAYGYTF

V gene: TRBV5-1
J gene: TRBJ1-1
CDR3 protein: CASTTGGTYTEAFF

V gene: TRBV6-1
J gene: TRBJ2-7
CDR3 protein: CASSVDQGVLVYEQYF

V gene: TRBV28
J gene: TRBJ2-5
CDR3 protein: CASSLIGNQETQYF

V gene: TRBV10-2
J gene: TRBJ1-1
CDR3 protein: CASSDFRETEAFF

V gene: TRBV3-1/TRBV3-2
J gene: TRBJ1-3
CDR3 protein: CASSQRSHRGNTIYF

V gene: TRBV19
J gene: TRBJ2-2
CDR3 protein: CASSKRGTGELFF

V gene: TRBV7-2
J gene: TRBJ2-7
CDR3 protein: CASSPFGGLSYEQYF

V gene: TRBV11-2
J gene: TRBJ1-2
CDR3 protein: CASSSSGSRGYTF

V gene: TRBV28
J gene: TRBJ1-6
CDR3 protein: CASRGGIGKINSPLHF

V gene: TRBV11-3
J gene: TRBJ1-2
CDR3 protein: CASSLGQPVDYGYTF

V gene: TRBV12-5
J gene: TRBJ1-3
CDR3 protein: CASGLSSLENTIYF

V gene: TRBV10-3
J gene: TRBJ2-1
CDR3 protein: CAIKTSPNEQFF

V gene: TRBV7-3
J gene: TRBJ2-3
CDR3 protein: CASSLSAAGGDTQYF

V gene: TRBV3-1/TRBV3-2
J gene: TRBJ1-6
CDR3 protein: CASSQQIRDSPLHF

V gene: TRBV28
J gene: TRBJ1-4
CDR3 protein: CASTLAGSRQGRLSTNEKLFF

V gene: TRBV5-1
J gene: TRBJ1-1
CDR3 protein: CASSLDSYTEAFF

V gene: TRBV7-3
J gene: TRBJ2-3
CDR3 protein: CASSLYGSGGLTDTQYF

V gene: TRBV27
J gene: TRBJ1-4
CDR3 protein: CASRLGALGGEKLFF

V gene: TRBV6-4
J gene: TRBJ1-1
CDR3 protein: CASSESGTVNTEAFF

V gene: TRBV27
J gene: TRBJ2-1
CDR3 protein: CASKRTGGYEQFF

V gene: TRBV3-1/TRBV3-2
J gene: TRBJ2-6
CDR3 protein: CASSQGTAGANVLTF

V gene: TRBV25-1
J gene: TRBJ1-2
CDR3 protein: CASTPGGPIYGYTF

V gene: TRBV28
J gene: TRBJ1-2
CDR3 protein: CASTSGLNYGYTF

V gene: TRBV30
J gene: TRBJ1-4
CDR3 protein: CAWSDPGGTNEKLFF

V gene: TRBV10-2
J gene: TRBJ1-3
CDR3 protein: CASRSAPGVTGNTIYF

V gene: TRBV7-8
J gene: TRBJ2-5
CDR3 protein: CASSPMRGAGVETQYF

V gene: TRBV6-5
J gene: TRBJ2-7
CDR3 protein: CASGETGQGFYEQYF

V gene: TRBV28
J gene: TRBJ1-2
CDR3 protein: CASSLGGTVFSVEYGYTF

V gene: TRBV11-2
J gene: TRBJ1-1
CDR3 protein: CASSLEGVEYFF

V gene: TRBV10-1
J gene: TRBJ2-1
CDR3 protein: CASSDGQSRTKQFF

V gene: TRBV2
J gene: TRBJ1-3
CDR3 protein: CAIDRSSGNTIYF

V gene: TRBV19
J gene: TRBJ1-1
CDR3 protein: CASLTGSEAFF

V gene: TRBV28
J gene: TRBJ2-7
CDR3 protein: CASHRQGNEQYF